Listed here are 17 T cell receptor beta chains from one sample, sequenced in a study of regulatory T cells in long-lasting Graves disease. Described time point: newly diagnosed GD, antithyroid drugs for less than 3 months. From PBMCs, RNA was extracted and then used to make the TCR library. TCR beta libraries were built with iRepertoire HTBI primers and Arm-PCR of CDR3 regions. TCRdb recomputed calls from the multiplex PCR reads with MiXCR, one row per CDR3 protein. Of about 540,000 distinct CDR3 sequences detected, about 13% appear once; the ten largest clones hold roughly 10%. These data were also reused for a study on T cells in Graves' hyperthyroidism and ophthalmopathy.

The material was peripheral blood mononuclear cells (PBMCs), obtained at new diagnosis, from a patient treated with antithyroid drugs. These receptors were taken from a man aged 25-45 years with Graves disease.

In its sample, this clonotype was seen a few times. CDR3 protein: CASSRGENNQPQHF. CDR3 DNA sequence: TGTGCCAGCAGCAGAGGTGAAAACAATCAGCCCCAGCATTTT. The rearrangement joins TRBV7-9 to TRBJ1-5; no firm D call. This CDR3 is built from 14 residues. CDR1 SEHNR and CDR2 FQNEAQ come from the germline V gene (reference sequence). Deletions cut 5 bases from V and 3 bases from J, with 11 bases between.

This clonotype appeared a few times. The gene calls are TRBV5-1 and TRBJ2-3; D uncertain. The J call is uncertain, as TRBJ2-5 better fits the DNA end. The germline V gene encodes CDR1 SGHRS and CDR2 YFSETQ. The CDR3 is made up of 12 amino acids. The chain's CDR3 is CASSSDAETQYF. The CDR3 bases are TGCGCCAGCAGTTCGGATGCGGAGACCCAGTACTTC.

This clonotype has a count of ten or more. V is TRBV3-1 and J is TRBJ1-3, with unresolved D. V shed 4 bases and J shed 2 bases, with 12 bases lying between them. This CDR3 comprises 15 residues. Germline loops: CDR1 LGHDT, CDR2 YNNKEL (reference sequence). For the CDR3, the DNA is TGTGCCAGCAGCCCAGGTGTTGGCCCTGGAAACACCATATATTTT. Amino acids: CASSPGVGPGNTIYF.

This clonotype was seen at least ten times. The CDR3 DNA follows: TGTGCCAGCAGCTTAGGGTCGGGCACAGATACGCAGTATTTT. This codes for CASSLGSGTDTQYF. The J gene is TRBJ2-3, the V gene TRBV11-2; D gene ambiguous. CDR3 length equals 14 residues. Germline lookup yields CDR1 SGHAT and CDR2 FQNNGV. V lost 1 base to trimming and J lost 1 base, with 6 bases between them. Full variable domain (outside the CDR3, taken from reference TRBV11-2 and TRBJ2-3): EAGVAQSPRYKIIEKRQSVAFWCNPISGHATLYWYQQILGQGPKLLIQFQNNGVVDDSQLPKDRFSAERLKGVDSTLKIQPAKLEDSAVYLCASSLGSGTDTQYFGPGTRLTVL.

This clonotype was counted many times. The rearrangement uses TRBV12-3 or TRBV12-4 and TRBJ2-4; tentatively, D is TRBD2 (6 bases). V was trimmed by 8 bases and J by 5 bases, leaving 10 bases between them. The CDR3 contains 12 residues. CDR3 DNA: TGTGCCAGCGGGACGGGGGAAAACATTCAGTACTTC. Translated: CASGTGENIQYF.

This clonotype was counted ten times or more. This rearrangement joins TRBV20-1 to TRBJ2-7, with no clear D. CDR1 is DFQATT, CDR2 SNEGSKA, per germline (reference sequence). The V end lost 1 base, the J end lost 2 bases, and 6 bases lay between the germline ends. This CDR3 comprises 12 residues. The CDR3 bases are TGCAGTGCTAGAGCTACAGCCTACGAGCAGTACTTC. Translation gives CSARATAYEQYF.

This clonotype was recorded many times. This chain connects TRBV9 to TRBJ2-2; no clear D. V lost 2 bases to trimming and J lost 4 bases, with 12 bases between them. The CDR3 loop spans 15 amino acids. Per the germline V gene, CDR1 is SGDLS and CDR2 is YYNGEE. CDR3 region: CASSVAGTSTGELFF. The CDR3 DNA reads as TGTGCCAGCAGCGTTGCTGGAACGAGCACCGGGGAGCTGTTTTTT.

This clonotype has at least ten counts. The chain combines TRBV29-1 with TRBJ2-3; TRBD1 might be the D (5 bases). The CDR3 is made up of 11 amino acids. Trimming stripped 5 bases from V and 4 bases from J, with 7 bases between. The germline V gene has CDR1 SQVTM and CDR2 ANQGSEA. The CDR3 loop is CSVPTADTQYF. In DNA form, the CDR3 reads TGCAGCGTTCCGACAGCAGATACGCAGTATTTT.

This clonotype was picked up many times. The gene calls are TRBV30 and TRBJ2-1, with D perhaps matching TRBD2 (5 bases). There are 13 residues in the CDR3. V lost 0 bases and J 15 bases, leaving 18 bases between the germline ends. From germline, CDR1 is GTSNPN and CDR2 SVGIG (reference sequence). The CDR3 sequence: CAWSVRQRLVPFF. The CDR3 DNA reads as TGTGCCTGGAGTGTACGTCAGCGGTTAGTACCGTTCTTC.

Comments on this clonotype: One end of the junction fails to match germline, which may point to a read error. The genes are TRBV3-1 and TRBJ2-7, with TRBD1 as a possible D gene (6 bases). CDR1 LGHDT and CDR2 YNNKEL come from the germline V gene (reference sequence). There are 13 residues in the CDR3. CDR3 nucleotide sequence: TGTGCCAGCAGCCAAGATACAGGGTACGGGCAGTACTTC. As protein: CASSQDTGYGQYF.

The V and J genes are TRBV18 and TRBJ2-2, with a tentative D call TRBD1 (6 bases). Germline values: CDR1 KGHSH, CDR2 LQKENI. This CDR3 has 15 residues. Trimming took off 3 bases at V and 4 bases at J, with 12 bases between the two ends. The CDR3 region is CASSPPAGATGELFF. The CDR3 DNA sequence: TGTGCCAGCTCACCCCCGGCAGGGGCCACCGGGGAGCTGTTTTTT.

The V gene is TRBV5-1, the J gene TRBJ2-7; perhaps TRBD1 as D (6 bases). The germline V gene encodes CDR1 SGHRS and CDR2 YFSETQ. The CDR3 spans 18 residues. V was pared by 3 bases and J by 4 bases, with 26 bases between. CDR3 loop: CASSSPPNRVPGSYEQYF. CDR3 nucleotides: TGCGCCAGCAGCTCGCCCCCCAACAGGGTTCCAGGTTCATACGAGCAGTACTTC.

This clonotype has only a few counts. This chain joins TRBV5-8 and TRBJ2-1; D may correspond to TRBD1 or TRBD2 (5 bases each). Germline values: CDR1 SGHTS, CDR2 YDEGEE. The CDR3 runs to 13 residues. Deletions cut 5 bases from V and 8 bases from J, with 14 bases between. The CDR3 region has the DNA TGTGCCAGCAGTGAGGGCCGGGACCATGAGCAGTTCTTC. It codes for CASSEGRDHEQFF.

This clonotype was seen many times. The rearrangement joins TRBV12-3 or TRBV12-4 to TRBJ2-1, with 9 bases matching TRBD2. J gave up 3 bases and V 6 bases, and 9 bases lay outside the gene matches. The CDR3 has 16 amino acids. This CDR3 reads CASSGGLAQLYNEQFF. The DNA of the CDR3 is TGTGCCAGCAGCGGCGGACTAGCGCAACTCTACAATGAGCAGTTCTTC.

Only a few counts were recorded for this clonotype. This chain joins TRBV3-1 and TRBJ2-2, with a possible D match to TRBD2 (6 bases). V lost 4 bases to trimming and J lost 6 bases, with 9 bases between them. CDR1 is LGHDT and CDR2 is YNNKEL in the germline V gene (reference sequence). This CDR3 comprises 13 residues. CDR3 in DNA: TGTGCCAGCAGCCTTGGGAGGTCCGGGGAGCTGTTTTTT. Its protein product is CASSLGRSGELFF.

This clonotype was recorded at least ten times. The chain carries TRBV12-3 or TRBV12-4 and TRBJ1-1, with 7 bases fitting TRBD1. The ends lost 6 bases at V and 0 bases at J; junction bases unmatched: 7. This CDR3 contains 15 residues. This CDR3 reads CASRPTGWMNTEAFF. The CDR3 nucleotides are TGTGCCAGCAGGCCGACAGGGTGGATGAACACTGAAGCTTTCTTT.

Remarks on this clonotype: At one end, the junction sequence differs from germline, possibly due to a read error. V usage is TRBV9 and J usage is TRBJ2-3; no clear D. The DNA matches TRBJ2-5 better at its end, which makes the J call doubtful. The CDR3 has 11 residues. Germline values: CDR1 SGDLS, CDR2 YYNGEE. In DNA, the CDR3 is TGTGCCAGCAGCGTAGCAGAGGCCCAGTACTTC. Translating gives CASSVAEAQYF.